This TCR beta chain emerged from a study of post-analysis software for immune sequencing data. Background on the study: Relapsing-remitting, secondary progressive and progressive-relapsing forms of multiple sclerosis all featured among disease courses. General study points: Batch-matched samples strongly co-clustered by F measure. For normalized Chao1 diversity, multiple sclerosis patients scored significantly lower than controls did. Patients used roughly five TRBV segments, including TRBV5-6, TRBV5-1 and TRBV20-1, more often than controls.

V lost 0 bases to trimming and J lost 2 bases, with 17 bases between them. The CDR3 has 18 amino acids. Germline loops: CDR1 SGHDN, CDR2 FVKESK. Unique molecular identifiers were carried by the TCR beta cDNA libraries. Roughly 0.5 million cDNA molecules were obtained from approximately 1 to 10 million T cells. TCRdb independently ran MiXCR on the PCR reads; one entry per CDR3 protein. The table lists about 810,000 distinct CDR3 sequences, under 70% of them singletons, with 4.6% in the top ten. Concerning this clonotype itself: Its antigen remains unknown.

The chain employs TRBV14 and TRBJ2-4; D gene ambiguous. This TCR was recovered from a girl aged 5-17 years with multiple sclerosis. The sample taken for sequencing was blood. CDR3 DNA sequence: TGTGCCAGCAGCCAAGAGGAAGGCGCCTTAGGGTCCAAAAACATTCAGTACTTC. This codes for CASSQEEGALGSKNIQYF.